Listed below are T cell receptor beta chains from one sample, sequenced in a study of T cell responses to AZD1222 COVID-19 vaccine. TCRdb keeps only in-frame clones here, not all; method: immunoSEQ multiplex PCR. The data contain some 180,000 clones, 80% to 95% of them singletons. This sample comprised peripheral blood, obtained on day 0 of AZD1222 vaccination. The receptors derive from an adult in good health. CDR3s include the opening cysteine and the closing phenylalanine or tryptophan. Fields, in order: CDR3 DNA, CDR3 protein, J gene, V gene, clone size, D gene. D genes are given only for firm matches. A row's size may be missing; if present it is once, few, many or a size class.

DNA: TGTGCCAGCTCCATCGAGGAGGCCCCAGGAGGGGGCTACACCTTC; CDR3: CASSIEEAPGGGYTF; J: TRBJ1-2; V: TRBV9; size: .; D: .
DNA: TGTGCCTGGAGTGTAACGGGGGGGGTTTGGGATACGCAGTATTTT; CDR3: CAWSVTGGVWDTQYF; J: TRBJ2-3; V: TRBV30; size: once; D: TRBD2
DNA: TGCGCCAGCAGCACCGGATCTAGCGGGGGAAGAGAGACCCAGTACTTC; CDR3: CASSTGSSGGRETQYF; J: TRBJ2-5; V: TRBV5-1; size: .; D: TRBD2
DNA: TGTGCCACCAGTGATCCTATCGGGACTAGCGGGAACACCGGGGAGCTGTTTTTT; CDR3: CATSDPIGTSGNTGELFF; J: TRBJ2-2; V: TRBV24-1; size: .; D: TRBD2
DNA: TGCGCCAGCACTGTAGCGGGGGGGCATGAGCAGTTCTTC; CDR3: CASTVAGGHEQFF; J: TRBJ2-1; V: TRBV10-2; size: .; D: TRBD2
DNA: TGTGCCAGCAGCTATACGTACCGGGGTAACAGGAGTGAAAAACTGTTTTTT; CDR3: CASSYTYRGNRSEKLFF; J: TRBJ1-4; V: TRBV7-8; size: .; D: .
DNA: TGTGCCAGCAGCCTCCGACCAAACAATGAGCAGTTCTTC; CDR3: CASSLRPNNEQFF; J: TRBJ2-1; V: TRBV7-8; size: .; D: .
DNA: TGTGCCAGCAGCTTAGGGACAGAAAACACTGAAGCTTTCTTT; CDR3: CASSLGTENTEAFF; J: TRBJ1-1; V: TRBV7-6; size: .; D: .
DNA: TGTGCCAGCAGGGACGGCCCGGGGGGATACTACGAGCAGTACTTC; CDR3: CASRDGPGGYYEQYF; J: TRBJ2-7; V: TRBV2; size: .; D: TRBD2
DNA: TGTGCCAGCAGCTCTCACAGGGAAGGGGCTGGGTCACCCCTCCACTTT; CDR3: CASSSHREGAGSPLHF; J: TRBJ1-6; V: TRBV7-9; size: .; D: .
DNA: TGTGCCAGCAGTTTTCAGGGAACAGATACGCAGTATTTT; CDR3: CASSFQGTDTQYF; J: TRBJ2-3; V: TRBV12-3/TRBV12-4; size: .; D: .
DNA: TGTGCCAGCAGTGGGAGCGACAGAGTAAACACCGGGGAGCTGTTTTTT; CDR3: CASSGSDRVNTGELFF; J: TRBJ2-2; V: TRBV6-1; size: .; D: .
DNA: TGCGCCAGCAGCTCTTTGACAGGGAGGGAAGAGACCCAGTACTTC; CDR3: CASSSLTGREETQYF; J: TRBJ2-5; V: TRBV5-1; size: .; D: .
DNA: TGCGCCAGCAGCTGGGGACAGGGCTCGAATCAGCCCCAGCATTTT; CDR3: CASSWGQGSNQPQHF; J: TRBJ1-5; V: TRBV5-1; size: .; D: TRBD1
DNA: TGTGCCAGCAGCTCCATACGGGGAGCCACAGATACGCAGTATTTT; CDR3: CASSSIRGATDTQYF; J: TRBJ2-3; V: TRBV11-2; size: .; D: .
DNA: TGTGCCAGCAGCCTGTCGGACGGGAGTAACTATGGCTACACCTTC; CDR3: CASSLSDGSNYGYTF; J: TRBJ1-2; V: TRBV11-2; size: .; D: .
DNA: TGTGCCAGCTCACCACCCGGGCAAGATACGCAGTATTTT; CDR3: CASSPPGQDTQYF; J: TRBJ2-3; V: TRBV18; size: .; D: .
DNA: TGTGCCAGCAGCAGGGCCCGGGCCGGGGAGCTGTTTTTT; CDR3: CASSRARAGELFF; J: TRBJ2-2; V: TRBV3-1/TRBV3-2; size: .; D: .
DNA: TGTGCCAAAAGGGACCCGAACACTGAAGCTTTCTTT; CDR3: CAKRDPNTEAFF; J: TRBJ1-1; V: TRBV28; size: .; D: .
DNA: TGTGCCAGCAGCCCTGGATGGCGAGGGACGAGAGAGACCCAGTACTTC; CDR3: CASSPGWRGTRETQYF; J: TRBJ2-5; V: TRBV7-3; size: .; D: .
DNA: TGTGCCAGCAGCTCAGGGATGACGGGGGGCACAGATACGCAGTATTTT; CDR3: CASSSGMTGGTDTQYF; J: TRBJ2-3; V: TRBV11-2; size: .; D: .
DNA: TGCAGTGCTAGCCGGCTCGAAAAACTGTTTTTT; CDR3: CSASRLEKLFF; J: TRBJ1-4; V: TRBV20-1; size: .; D: .
DNA: TGTGCCAGCAGCCAAGAAGAGGTATTGGTGGGGGAGCGTGAAAAACTGTTTTTT; CDR3: CASSQEEVLVGEREKLFF; J: TRBJ1-4; V: TRBV3-1/TRBV3-2; size: .; D: .
DNA: TGTGCCGGAACAGACAGGGAGAGCTCCTACAATGAGCAGTTCTTC; CDR3: CAGTDRESSYNEQFF; J: TRBJ2-1; V: TRBV6-5; size: .; D: TRBD1
DNA: TGTGCCAGCAGTACAGGGGATCGGAGGTATCCGAACACCGGGGAGCTGTTTTTT; CDR3: CASSTGDRRYPNTGELFF; J: TRBJ2-2; V: TRBV11-2; size: .; D: TRBD1
DNA: TGCAGTGCTGCCCGACGCGGAGGCTACACCTTC; CDR3: CSAARRGGYTF; J: TRBJ1-2; V: TRBV20-1; size: .; D: .
DNA: TGTGCCAGTAGTGTGCGTGTGGGCAGGGGCGTCACTGAAGCTTTCTTT; CDR3: CASSVRVGRGVTEAFF; J: TRBJ1-1; V: TRBV19; size: .; D: .
DNA: TGTGCCAGTAGATTTACGGCCGGGACAGGTGGGGAAAAACTGTTTTTT; CDR3: CASRFTAGTGGEKLFF; J: TRBJ1-4; V: TRBV19; size: .; D: TRBD1
DNA: TGTGCCAGCAGCCCGCGGCCGGGGACAGGGGGTAAGACCCAGTACTTC; CDR3: CASSPRPGTGGKTQYF; J: TRBJ2-5; V: TRBV5-8; size: once; D: TRBD1
DNA: TGTGCCAGCCGCCAACTAGCGGTAACAGATACGCAGTATTTT; CDR3: CASRQLAVTDTQYF; J: TRBJ2-3; V: TRBV7-2; size: .; D: TRBD2
DNA: TGTGCCAGCAGCTCCACCTGGGGCCCGGGCTACGAGCAGTACTTC; CDR3: CASSSTWGPGYEQYF; J: TRBJ2-7; V: TRBV11-2; size: .; D: .
DNA: TGTGCCAGCAGCCCGACAGGGGTATGGACCGGGGAGCTGTTTTTT; CDR3: CASSPTGVWTGELFF; J: TRBJ2-2; V: TRBV3-1/TRBV3-2; size: .; D: TRBD1
DNA: TGTGCCAGCAGCTTTCAGGGAATTAATGAGCAGTTCTTC; CDR3: CASSFQGINEQFF; J: TRBJ2-1; V: TRBV7-9; size: .; D: .
DNA: TGTGCCAGCAGCTTGGAAAGGCCCCCTCCGAGGACTGAAGCTTTCTTT; CDR3: CASSLERPPPRTEAFF; J: TRBJ1-1; V: TRBV5-5; size: once; D: .
DNA: TGTGCCAGCAGCTTAGAGTTCGGGGAGCTGTTTTTT; CDR3: CASSLEFGELFF; J: TRBJ2-2; V: TRBV7-3; size: .; D: .
DNA: TGCACCAGCAGCCTAAAATTCAGTCACCTGAACACTGAAGCTTTCTTT; CDR3: CTSSLKFSHLNTEAFF; J: TRBJ1-1; V: TRBV1; size: .; D: .
DNA: TGTGCCAGCAGTTATCAGGGATATACTGAAGCTTTCTTT; CDR3: CASSYQGYTEAFF; J: TRBJ1-1; V: TRBV6-5; size: few; D: .
DNA: TGTGCCAGCAGCGAAGGGGACGTAAGACCCTACGAGCAGTACTTC; CDR3: CASSEGDVRPYEQYF; J: TRBJ2-7; V: TRBV9; size: once; D: .
DNA: TGTGCCAGCAGCCCCCTGGGTGGGGCCCTACATGGCTACACCTTC; CDR3: CASSPLGGALHGYTF; J: TRBJ1-2; V: TRBV7-3; size: .; D: .
DNA: TGTGCCAGCAGTGACCCATCTCTTAGCTATTATAATTCACCCCTCCACTTT; CDR3: CASSDPSLSYYNSPLHF; J: TRBJ1-6; V: TRBV6-1; size: .; D: .
DNA: TGTGCCAGTAGTAATGGGGTAGGGACTGAAGCTTTCTTT; CDR3: CASSNGVGTEAFF; J: TRBJ1-1; V: TRBV19; size: .; D: .
DNA: TGTGCCAGCAGTTACCGGACTAGCGGGTCAGATACGCAGTATTTT; CDR3: CASSYRTSGSDTQYF; J: TRBJ2-3; V: TRBV6-2/TRBV6-3; size: .; D: TRBD2
DNA: TGTGCCAGCAGCGGAGGCGATGGCACTGAAGCTTTCTTT; CDR3: CASSGGDGTEAFF; J: TRBJ1-1; V: TRBV5-4; size: few; D: .
DNA: TGTGCCAGCAGTTACTCGAATGGCAGAGATTTATACTATGGCTACACCTTC; CDR3: CASSYSNGRDLYYGYTF; J: TRBJ1-2; V: TRBV6-2/TRBV6-3; size: .; D: .
DNA: TGTGCCAGCAGCTTTGACGGGGCGAGCTCCTACAATGAGCAGTTCTTC; CDR3: CASSFDGASSYNEQFF; J: TRBJ2-1; V: TRBV4-2; size: .; D: .
DNA: TGTGCCAGCAACTTGGATTCCTTAGTCTATGGCTACACCTTC; CDR3: CASNLDSLVYGYTF; J: TRBJ1-2; V: TRBV6-5; size: .; D: .
DNA: TGTGCCAGCAGTTACGGAGGGTACAATCAGCCCCAGCATTTT; CDR3: CASSYGGYNQPQHF; J: TRBJ1-5; V: TRBV6-6; size: .; D: .
DNA: TGTGCCAGCAGCCCAAGGACGGCCATAGGGGGTCAGCCCCAGCATTTT; CDR3: CASSPRTAIGGQPQHF; J: TRBJ1-5; V: TRBV21-1; size: .; D: .
DNA: TGTGCCAGCAGCTTACAGGGAGGTCAGCCCCAGCATTTT; CDR3: CASSLQGGQPQHF; J: TRBJ1-5; V: TRBV7-8; size: .; D: .